Listed below are T cell receptor beta chains from one sample, sequenced in a study of CD8 T cells in ankylosing spondylitis. TCRdb analysed the 5' RACE reads with MiXCR anew, one entry per CDR3 protein. The table has 380,000 or so distinct CDR3 sequences, 20% to 25% seen once; the top ten hold roughly 13%. The sample was blood, either unsorted or a sorted T cell fraction (not recorded which). These receptors all stem from a male donor with ankylosing spondylitis or in good health (not recorded which). Both conserved end residues are part of each CDR3. A D gene is named only where the DNA matches it firmly. Expanded clones get a size class; other rows say once, few or many, or leave the size out.

TGTGCCAGCCCGAATACAGGAAAGGCCACCTACGAGCAGTACTTC | CASPNTGKATYEQYF | TRBV12-3/TRBV12-4 | few | TRBJ2-7 | NA
TGTGCCAGCAGACAAACTAGCGGGGGTTACAATGAGCAGTTCTTC | CASRQTSGGYNEQFF | TRBV3-1 | NA | TRBJ2-1 | TRBD2
TGTGCCAGCAGCCAAGAATCTCCTATGTACCAAGAGACCCAGTACTTC | CASSQESPMYQETQYF | TRBV3-1 | NA | TRBJ2-5 | NA
TGTGCCAGCAGAATAGGTCGTGGACAGGTAGGGGGTTACAATGAGCAGTTCTTC | CASRIGRGQVGGYNEQFF | TRBV11-2 | few | TRBJ2-1 | TRBD1
TGTGCCAGCAGTTACTCTGGTGGCGGTTTATACAATGAGCAGTTCTTC | CASSYSGGGLYNEQFF | TRBV6-5 | few | TRBJ2-1 | NA
TGTGCCAGCAGTCCCCGACCGCCCCGCGGGTACGAGCAGTACTTC | CASSPRPPRGYEQYF | TRBV28 | NA | TRBJ2-7 | NA
TGTGCCAGCAGTTCAGGACAGGGGGCCGGGGAGCTGTTTTTT | CASSSGQGAGELFF | TRBV12-3/TRBV12-4 | few | TRBJ2-2 | TRBD1
TGTGCCAGCAGTCAAGGGCTCACCGCCAGCTCCTACAATCAGCAGTTCTTC | CASSQGLTASSYNQQFF | TRBV6-1 | NA | TRBJ2-1 | NA
TGTGCCAGCAGCTTAGGCAGCGGACAGGGGCGGTGGTCCTACAATGAGCAGTTCTTC | CASSLGSGQGRWSYNEQFF | TRBV13 | NA | TRBJ2-1 | TRBD1
TGTGCCACCAGTGCCCCGGGCGGGGGTGGTTCCTACGAGCAGTACTTC | CATSAPGGGGSYEQYF | TRBV24-1 | NA | TRBJ2-7 | TRBD2
TGTGCCAGCTCACCACGGGCGGGGGAGATCTACGAGCAGTACTTC | CASSPRAGEIYEQYF | TRBV18 | NA | TRBJ2-7 | TRBD2
TGCAGTGCTAGAGCGGACATCGGCGGAGAGACCCAGTACTTC | CSARADIGGETQYF | TRBV20-1 | NA | TRBJ2-5 | NA
TGTGCCAGCAGCCCCGGGACAGGAACCCACGAGCAGTACTTC | CASSPGTGTHEQYF | TRBV27 | NA | TRBJ2-7 | TRBD1
TGTGCCAGCAGCAAAGTTCCCGGGGAGCTGTTTTTT | CASSKVPGELFF | TRBV7-9 | few | TRBJ2-2 | NA
TGTGCCAGCTCGACAGGTACCGCCGGGGAGCTGTTTTTT | CASSTGTAGELFF | TRBV19 | NA | TRBJ2-2 | NA
TGTGCCAGCAGCGTGACGGTGAGCTCCTACAATGAGCAGTTCTTC | CASSVTVSSYNEQFF | TRBV12-3/TRBV12-4 | few | TRBJ2-1 | NA
TGTGCCACTCGGACGGCTAGCAACGAAAAACTGTTTTTT | CATRTASNEKLFF | TRBV7-9 | few | TRBJ1-4 | NA
TGTGCCAGCAGCGTAGTGGGGCGGAATGAGCAGTTCTTC | CASSVVGRNEQFF | TRBV9 | NA | TRBJ2-1 | NA
TGTGCCAGCAGTCCTCACCGACAGGGGGAGTCCTCTAATGAAAAACTGTTTTTT | CASSPHRQGESSNEKLFF | TRBV27 | NA | TRBJ1-4 | TRBD1
TGTGCCACCGCCCCGCAGGGAGGCAATCAGCCCCAGCATTTT | CATAPQGGNQPQHF | TRBV24-1 | NA | TRBJ1-5 | NA
TGTGCCTGGAGGGAGGTATGGGGGAACTCGGATACGCAGTATTTT | CAWREVWGNSDTQYF | TRBV30 | NA | TRBJ2-3 | NA
TGTGCTAGCAGCTCCATCCGCGGACAGGGACACTCCTACGAGCAGTACTTC | CASSSIRGQGHSYEQYF | TRBV7-7 | NA | TRBJ2-7 | TRBD1